This is a list of T cell receptor beta chains from one sample in a study of CD8 T cells in ankylosing spondylitis. TCRdb itself ran the 5' RACE reads through MiXCR, one entry per CDR3 protein. Altogether about 200,000 distinct CDR3 sequences are present, around 25% being singletons, with the ten largest covering more than 6.5%. Sample: blood, either unsorted or a sorted T cell fraction (not recorded which). The receptors were gathered from a male donor with ankylosing spondylitis or in good health (not recorded which). Each CDR3 is given with its conserved first and last residue. Each record gives: V gene, clone size, D gene, J gene, CDR3 DNA, CDR3 protein. The D gene is left open where the match is weak. Clone size appears in some rows only: once, few, many, or a class for an expanded clone.

v_gene: TRBV29-1
abundance: few
d_gene: .
j_gene: TRBJ1-2
CDR3nt: TGCAGCGTTGAAGGGTCCTATATCGGCTACACCTTC
CDR3aa: CSVEGSYIGYTF

v_gene: TRBV20-1
abundance: .
d_gene: TRBD1
j_gene: TRBJ1-2
CDR3nt: TGCAGTGCTAGAGGGGACAGGTACTATGGCTACACCTTC
CDR3aa: CSARGDRYYGYTF

v_gene: TRBV20-1
abundance: .
d_gene: TRBD1
j_gene: TRBJ2-7
CDR3nt: TGCAGTGCTCACGATAAACAGGGGACGGACGAGCAGTACTTC
CDR3aa: CSAHDKQGTDEQYF

v_gene: TRBV6-1
abundance: .
d_gene: .
j_gene: TRBJ2-6
CDR3nt: TGTGCCAGCAGCACTAGGGGGGCAGGGGCCAACGTCCTGACTTTC
CDR3aa: CASSTRGAGANVLTF

v_gene: TRBV5-1
abundance: .
d_gene: .
j_gene: TRBJ2-1
CDR3nt: TGCGCCAGCAGCTTAATCACAGGGACCGTTGAGCAGTTCTTC
CDR3aa: CASSLITGTVEQFF

v_gene: TRBV5-4
abundance: .
d_gene: TRBD1
j_gene: TRBJ2-7
CDR3nt: TGTGCCAGTGGGAGACAGGGAATGTACGAGCAGTACTTC
CDR3aa: CASGRQGMYEQYF

v_gene: TRBV6-2/TRBV6-3
abundance: .
d_gene: .
j_gene: TRBJ2-5
CDR3nt: TGTGCCAGCAGCCTCCGTCCTTTAAGAGAGTCATCGAAGACCCAGTACTTC
CDR3aa: CASSLRPLRESSKTQYF

v_gene: TRBV4-1
abundance: .
d_gene: .
j_gene: TRBJ2-1
CDR3nt: TGCGCCAGCAGCCAAGTAGGGCCCAATGAGCAGTTCTTC
CDR3aa: CASSQVGPNEQFF

v_gene: TRBV5-1
abundance: many
d_gene: .
j_gene: TRBJ2-1
CDR3nt: TGCGCCAGCAGCCCCGGACAGTTATACAATGAGCAGTTCTTC
CDR3aa: CASSPGQLYNEQFF

v_gene: TRBV12-3/TRBV12-4
abundance: many
d_gene: .
j_gene: TRBJ2-3
CDR3nt: TGTGCCAGCAGCACTGAGGTGGGAAAGGGTACAGATACGCAGTATTTT
CDR3aa: CASSTEVGKGTDTQYF

v_gene: TRBV12-3/TRBV12-4
abundance: few
d_gene: TRBD2
j_gene: TRBJ2-3
CDR3nt: TGTGCCAGCAGTCCCTGGACTAGCGTCACAGATACGCAGTATTTT
CDR3aa: CASSPWTSVTDTQYF

v_gene: TRBV4-3
abundance: many
d_gene: TRBD2
j_gene: TRBJ2-1
CDR3nt: TGCGCCAGCAGCGGGGGTTCAGGACTAGCGTACGATGAGCAGTTCTTC
CDR3aa: CASSGGSGLAYDEQFF

v_gene: TRBV20-1
abundance: .
d_gene: TRBD1
j_gene: TRBJ1-1
CDR3nt: TGCAGTGCTAGAGATCACAGGGGCACTGAAGCTTTCTTT
CDR3aa: CSARDHRGTEAFF

v_gene: TRBV5-1
abundance: many
d_gene: TRBD1
j_gene: TRBJ1-5
CDR3nt: TGCGCCAGCAGGAGAGACAGGGAGGGTCAGCCCCAGCATTTT
CDR3aa: CASRRDREGQPQHF

v_gene: TRBV12-3/TRBV12-4
abundance: .
d_gene: TRBD1
j_gene: TRBJ2-7
CDR3nt: TGTGCCAGCAGTCAGACCGGGACAGGGGGCTCCTACGAGCAGTACTTC
CDR3aa: CASSQTGTGGSYEQYF

v_gene: TRBV9
abundance: .
d_gene: TRBD2
j_gene: TRBJ2-7
CDR3nt: TGTGCCAGCAGCCTTACTAGCGGGAGGCTGGAGCAGTACTTC
CDR3aa: CASSLTSGRLEQYF

v_gene: TRBV10-3
abundance: .
d_gene: .
j_gene: TRBJ2-3
CDR3nt: TGTGCCATCAGTGGTGACAACACAGATACGCAGTATTTT
CDR3aa: CAISGDNTDTQYF

v_gene: TRBV9
abundance: many
d_gene: TRBD2
j_gene: TRBJ2-1
CDR3nt: TGTGCCAGCAGCGAGGCCCCCGGGACTAGCGGGAATGAGCAGTTCTTC
CDR3aa: CASSEAPGTSGNEQFF

v_gene: TRBV12-3/TRBV12-4
abundance: once
d_gene: .
j_gene: TRBJ2-5
CDR3nt: TGTGCCAGCAGTTTTTGGCGGGGCGAGACCCAGTACTTC
CDR3aa: CASSFWRGETQYF

v_gene: TRBV5-5
abundance: few
d_gene: TRBD2
j_gene: TRBJ2-1
CDR3nt: TGTGCCAGCAGCAAGGGACTAGCGGGAGGCCTCCTCTACAATGAGCAGTTCTTC
CDR3aa: CASSKGLAGGLLYNEQFF

v_gene: TRBV29-1
abundance: many
d_gene: TRBD1
j_gene: TRBJ2-7
CDR3nt: TGCAGCGCTGGGACAACAGGGGTGTCCTACGAGCAGTACTTC
CDR3aa: CSAGTTGVSYEQYF

v_gene: TRBV12-3/TRBV12-4
abundance: many
d_gene: TRBD2
j_gene: TRBJ2-7
CDR3nt: TGTGCCAGCAGCCCGGGACTAGCGGGAGTGGAAGAGCAGTACTTC
CDR3aa: CASSPGLAGVEEQYF

v_gene: TRBV29-1
abundance: few
d_gene: TRBD1
j_gene: TRBJ2-7
CDR3nt: TGCAGCGCATACCCGGGACAGGGGGAAAACGAGCAGTACTTC
CDR3aa: CSAYPGQGENEQYF

v_gene: TRBV9
abundance: many
d_gene: TRBD2
j_gene: TRBJ2-7
CDR3nt: TGTGCCAGCAGCCCCCGACTAGCGGGAACATACGAGCAGTACTTC
CDR3aa: CASSPRLAGTYEQYF

v_gene: TRBV6-5
abundance: many
d_gene: TRBD1
j_gene: TRBJ1-2
CDR3nt: TGTGCCAGCAGTTTGCCGGGACAGTCACTCTATGGCTACACCTTC
CDR3aa: CASSLPGQSLYGYTF

v_gene: TRBV29-1
abundance: .
d_gene: TRBD1
j_gene: TRBJ2-1
CDR3nt: TGCAGCGCCCAATCAGGGGGCAATGAGCAGTTCTTC
CDR3aa: CSAQSGGNEQFF